This T cell receptor (beta chain) stems from a study of blood T cell repertoires in COVID-19. Study in general: Acute and convalescent COVID-19 samples came from the United States, Italy and Spain. T cells, B-cell-depleted T cells, or PBMCs provided the cDNA or gDNA that served as material.

Per the authors' pipeline: Amplification from reference gene primers served as the basis for estimated nucleated cell counts. Clones were sequenced by immunoSEQ multiplex PCR, and TCRdb holds only the in-frame ones, with some missing. That table gives V, J and clone size, and the DNA gave D and trimming. Among about 96,000 clones listed, about 88% were seen once. Trimming left V 5 bases short and J 3 bases short, with 8 bases between. CDR1 is MDHEN, CDR2 SYDVKM, per germline. The length of the CDR3 is 13 residues. The TCR was taken from a woman in her fifties or sixties with acute or convalescent COVID-19. Source material: peripheral blood. V and J are TRBV28 and TRBJ1-5; no clear D. Here the CDR3 reads CASSPTDNQPQHF. The CDR3 nucleotides read TGTGCCAGCAGTCCAACAGACAATCAGCCCCAGCATTTT.